What follows describes a single T cell receptor beta chain. Repertoires were generated with immunoSEQ multiplex PCR, while TCRdb's copy carries only in-frame clones and drops some. The table records around 2.1 million clones, 95% of them present only once. Adult donors, all healthy and HIV-negative, had no recent acute infections or vaccinations. Splitting the CD4+ cells yielded a CD45RA+ naive subset and a CD45RA-negative memory subset. These data originate in a study of shared clonotypes between healthy human individuals. The CDR3 has 17 amino acids. Germline V gives CDR1 LNHDA, CDR2 SQIVND (reference sequence). V gave up 7 bases and J gave up 4 bases, with 24 bases separating them.

The receptor comes from a man aged 18-30 years in good health. Material: naive CD4+ T cells sorted from blood. Subset described: CD45RA+ positively selected. V usage is TRBV19 and J usage is TRBJ2-3; tentative D call: TRBD2 (7 bases). The CDR3 region is CASTPVSLQGGADTQYF. CDR3 DNA sequence: TGTGCCAGTACCCCCGTTAGCCTTCAAGGGGGGGCAGATACGCAGTATTTT.